This passage covers 4 T cell receptor beta chains from one sample sequenced in a study of early T cells in non-severe SARS-CoV-2 infection. TCRdb independently ran MiXCR on the 5' RACE reads; one entry per CDR3 protein. The sample shows around 52,000 distinct CDR3 sequences, roughly 12% of them seen only once. The sequenced material came from whole blood. These receptors were collected from an adult who was a healthcare worker with PCR-confirmed SARS-CoV-2 infection or an uninfected control (not recorded which).

The genes are TRBV18 and TRBJ1-1; no firm D call. The germline gives CDR1 KGHSH, CDR2 LQKENI. Trimming removed 2 bases from V and 4 bases from J, with 14 bases in between. The CDR3 has 15 residues. The CDR3 coding sequence is TGTGCCAGCTCACCAATCGGACCGAGAGGCACTGAAGCTTTCTTT. Translation gives CASSPIGPRGTEAFF.

The V gene is TRBV7-3, the J gene TRBJ1-1, with TRBD1 as a possible D gene (6 bases). This CDR3 contains 13 residues. Germline CDR1 SGHTA, CDR2 FQGTGA. The V gene lost 0 bases and the J gene lost 7 bases, with 9 bases spanning the gap. The CDR3 protein is CASSLTGGSEAFF. CDR3 nucleotides: TGTGCCAGCAGCTTAACCGGGGGCAGTGAAGCTTTCTTT.

This clonotype has at least ten counts. The chain links TRBV19 to TRBJ2-5; the D gene is possibly TRBD2 (6 bases). The CDR3 is 15 residues long. Per the germline V gene, CDR1 is LNHDA and CDR2 is SQIVND (reference sequence). V lost 9 bases to trimming and J lost 2 bases, with 19 bases between them. Written as DNA, the CDR3 is TGTGCCAGCTCCCCTGGGATCGGGGGTCAAGAGACCCAGTACTTC. Its translation is CASSPGIGGQETQYF.

As to this clonotype: Since a much larger clone is just one base distant, this may be a read error. The J gene is TRBJ1-5, the V gene TRBV12-3 or TRBV12-4; 10 bases are a match to TRBD1. The CDR3 totals 15 residues. This chain's CDR3 is CATSRTGGGFQPQHF. CDR3 DNA: TGTGCCACCAGTAGGACAGGGGGGGGTTTTCAGCCCCAGCATTTT.